This T cell receptor (beta chain) was obtained from a study of blood T cell repertoires in COVID-19. The wider study: T cells, B-cell-depleted T cells, or PBMCs supplied cDNA or gDNA.

Assay: immunoSEQ multiplex PCR; the TCRdb copy retains only in-frame clones and omits some. Of some 170,000 clones listed, 70% to 80% are singletons. Participants had their cohort set by participant-reported clinical history. CDR3 size: 13 residues. Germline-derived CDR1 and CDR2 are MDHEN and SYDVKM. V was pared by 6 bases and J by 6 bases, with 7 bases of the junction left unmatched. Sequencing used PBMCs or T cells enriched from blood (not recorded which). The chain uses TRBV28 and TRBJ1-2; 7 bases match TRBD1. The receptor was isolated from a woman in her forties or fifties who had recovered from COVID-19. DNA for the CDR3: TGTGCCAGCAGAGGGGACAGAGGGCATGGCTACACCTTC. Translation gives CASRGDRGHGYTF.